The present T cell receptor (beta chain) was sequenced within a study of CD8+ T cells in alopecia areata. Study conclusions and caveats: TCR sharing was clearer in mice than between patients, perhaps partly owing to patient HLA diversity. Many expanded lesional clones persisted during tofacitinib (in both scalp and blood). Among the top 100, expanded CD8+ clones, as well as scalp clonality, were significantly decreased by tofacitinib.

Regarding this clone: Its target is not known.

This sample's treatment: oral pan-JAK inhibitor, 5-10 mg twice daily. The study team obtained lesional scalp punch biopsies and peripheral blood from alopecia areata patients. Sequencing used cDNA as its template, made by extracting RNA and reverse transcribing it. Assay used: immunoSEQ multiplex PCR; TCRdb lists only in-frame clones, some missing. The sample holds 90,000 to 120,000 clones, 84% seen once. The CDR3 has 17 amino acids. The V gene's germline CDR1 is MNHEY and CDR2 SMNVEV (reference sequence). V lost 6 bases and J 1 base, leaving 19 bases between the germline ends. The TCR comes from a human donor with alopecia areata. V and J are TRBV27 and TRBJ1-3; the D gene is possibly TRBD1 (6 bases). Sequenced material: CD8+ T cells sorted from blood, taken at week 24, from a patient treated with tofacitinib. This chain's CDR3 is CASRGRGGLGSGNTIYF. The DNA for the CDR3 is TGTGCCAGCAGGGGGAGGGGGGGGCTGGGATCTGGAAACACCATATATTTT.